Listed below are T cell receptor beta chains from one sample, sequenced in a study of blood T cells in healthy people across ages. In TCRdb, the 5' RACE reads were re-called with MiXCR into one record per CDR3 protein. Altogether 720,000 or so distinct CDR3 sequences are present, roughly 43% being singletons, with the ten largest covering around 32%. Specimen: blood. These receptors all come from a man older than 75 in good health. The CDR3 runs from the conserved cysteine through the conserved F or W. D genes are given only for firm matches. Some rows mark clone size as missing; the rest say once, few, many or name a class of expanded clone.

NA | NA | TRBV7-2 | CASSLGGADFTGELFF
NA | NA | TRBV15 | CATSSPGSPSSGNTIYF
NA | NA | TRBV20-1 | CSAREVRGKDSPLHF
NA | NA | TRBV5-1 | CASTMSAEQFF
NA | few | TRBV4-3 | CASSLSRQAFYWGYTF
NA | NA | TRBV15 | CATSRDARDTEAFF
NA | NA | TRBV12-3/TRBV12-4 | CASSYGKDFRNEQFF
NA | once | TRBV7-2 | CASSLLVDNEQFF
TRBD2 | NA | TRBV7-2 | CASSPRTSGETQYF
NA | few | TRBV9 | CASSADAGINEQYF
TRBD2 | NA | TRBV7-2 | CASSLAGPPASGGRGSYEQYF
NA | many | TRBV4-3 | CASSQDRQDIQYF
TRBD2 | few | TRBV9 | CASSVVTSGGNEQFF
TRBD1 | NA | TRBV7-2 | CASSLRAGTGVSPLHF
TRBD1 | few | TRBV30 | CAWRGQVNEKLFF
TRBD2 | NA | TRBV20-1 | CSQSGTRRQETQYF
NA | NA | TRBV20-1 | CSAPRSGVSEREQYF
NA | NA | TRBV2 | CASSEVGQYNSPLHF
TRBD2 | NA | TRBV27 | CASRGTSSYNEQFF
NA | NA | TRBV20-1 | CSAGDGANVLTF
NA | NA | TRBV27 | CASSGQTGLNTEAFF
TRBD2 | few | TRBV27 | CASSSRSGLAGNEQYF
TRBD2 | NA | TRBV10-1 | CASSGLAGDRGQYF
NA | NA | TRBV12-3/TRBV12-4 | CASSLAPWGGYTF
NA | few | TRBV20-1 | CSARGQGWEETQYF
NA | NA | TRBV5-1 | CASSLGGAGTGGGTQYF